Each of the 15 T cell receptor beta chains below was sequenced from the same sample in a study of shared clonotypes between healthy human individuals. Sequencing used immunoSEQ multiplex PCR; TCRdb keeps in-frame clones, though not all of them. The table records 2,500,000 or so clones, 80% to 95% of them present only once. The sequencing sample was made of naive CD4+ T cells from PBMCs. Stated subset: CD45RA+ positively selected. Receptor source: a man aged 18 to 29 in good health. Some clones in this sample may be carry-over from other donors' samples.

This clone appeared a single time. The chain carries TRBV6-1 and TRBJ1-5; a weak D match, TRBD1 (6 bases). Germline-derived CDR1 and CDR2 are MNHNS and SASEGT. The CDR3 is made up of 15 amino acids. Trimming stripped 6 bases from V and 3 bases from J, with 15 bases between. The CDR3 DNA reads TGTGCCAGCAGCCGCGACAGGTGGGCCAATCAGCCCCAGCATTTT. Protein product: CASSRDRWANQPQHF.

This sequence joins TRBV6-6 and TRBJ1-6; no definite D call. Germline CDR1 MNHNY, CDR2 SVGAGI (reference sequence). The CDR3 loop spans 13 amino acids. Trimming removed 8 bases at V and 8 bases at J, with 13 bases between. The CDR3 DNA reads TGTGCCAGCCATGGAAACTTGGATTCACCCCTCCACTTT. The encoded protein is CASHGNLDSPLHF.

The CDR3 region is CASSEVAGTTDTQYF. CDR3 bases: TGTGCCAGCAGTGAAGTTGCGGGAACCACAGATACGCAGTATTTT. The chain uses TRBV6-1 and TRBJ2-3, with a possible D match to TRBD2 (6 bases). The CDR3 runs 15 residues. V was shortened by 1 base and J by 2 bases, with 10 bases between the two germline ends. Germline CDR1 and CDR2: MNHNS and SASEGT.

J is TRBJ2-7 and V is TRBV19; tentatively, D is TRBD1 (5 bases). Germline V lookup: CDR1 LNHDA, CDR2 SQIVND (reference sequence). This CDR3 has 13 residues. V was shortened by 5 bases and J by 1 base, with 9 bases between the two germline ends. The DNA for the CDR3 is TGTGCCAGTAGTTTAACAGGATCCTACGAGCAGTACTTC. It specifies CASSLTGSYEQYF.

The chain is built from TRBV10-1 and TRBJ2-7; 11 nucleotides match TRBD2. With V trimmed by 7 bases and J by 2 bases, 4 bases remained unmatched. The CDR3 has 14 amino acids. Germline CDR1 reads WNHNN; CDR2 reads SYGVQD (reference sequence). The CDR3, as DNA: TGCGCCAGCATGGCTAGCGGGAGGCCCTACGAGCAGTACTTC. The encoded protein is CASMASGRPYEQYF.

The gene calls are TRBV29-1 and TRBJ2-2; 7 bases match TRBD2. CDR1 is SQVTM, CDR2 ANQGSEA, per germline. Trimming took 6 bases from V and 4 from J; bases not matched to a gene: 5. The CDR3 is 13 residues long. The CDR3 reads CSVERDRTGELFF. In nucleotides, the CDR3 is TGCAGCGTCGAGCGGGATCGCACCGGGGAGCTGTTTTTT.

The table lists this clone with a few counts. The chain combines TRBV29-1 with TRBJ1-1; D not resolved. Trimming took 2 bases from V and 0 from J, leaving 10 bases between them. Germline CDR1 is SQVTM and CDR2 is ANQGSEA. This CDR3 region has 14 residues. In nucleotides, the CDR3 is TGCAGCGTTGAACGGCACCAGGTGAACACTGAAGCTTTCTTT. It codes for CSVERHQVNTEAFF. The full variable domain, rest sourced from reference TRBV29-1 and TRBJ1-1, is SAVISQKPSRDICQRGTSLTIQCQVDSQVTMMFWYRQQPGQSLTLIATANQGSEATYESGFVIDKFPISRPNLTFSTLTVSNMSPEDSSIYLCSVERHQVNTEAFFGQGTRLTVV.

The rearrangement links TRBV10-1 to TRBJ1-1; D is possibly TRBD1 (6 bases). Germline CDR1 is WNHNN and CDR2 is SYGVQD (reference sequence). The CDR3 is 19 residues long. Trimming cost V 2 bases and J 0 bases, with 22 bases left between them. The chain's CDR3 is CASSEGLGGPQPMNTEAFF. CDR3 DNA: TGCGCCAGCAGTGAGGGTTTAGGGGGGCCACAGCCCATGAACACTGAAGCTTTCTTT.

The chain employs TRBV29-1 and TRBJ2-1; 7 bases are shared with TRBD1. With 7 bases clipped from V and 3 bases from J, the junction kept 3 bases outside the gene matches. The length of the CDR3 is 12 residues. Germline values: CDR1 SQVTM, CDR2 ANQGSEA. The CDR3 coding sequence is TGCAGCGCTTACAGGGGCTACAATGAGCAGTTCTTC. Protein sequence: CSAYRGYNEQFF.

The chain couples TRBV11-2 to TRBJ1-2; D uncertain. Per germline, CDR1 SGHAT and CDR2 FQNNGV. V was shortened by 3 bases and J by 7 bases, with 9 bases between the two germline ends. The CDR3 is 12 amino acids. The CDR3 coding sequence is TGTGCCAGCAGCTTGGGAGGGTTTGGCTACACCTTC. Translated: CASSLGGFGYTF.

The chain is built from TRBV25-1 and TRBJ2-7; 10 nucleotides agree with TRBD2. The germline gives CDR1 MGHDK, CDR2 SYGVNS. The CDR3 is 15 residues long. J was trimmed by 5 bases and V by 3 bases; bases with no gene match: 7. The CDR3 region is CASSDFSSGSHEQYF. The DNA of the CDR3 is TGTGCCAGCAGTGATTTTTCTAGCGGGAGCCACGAGCAGTACTTC.

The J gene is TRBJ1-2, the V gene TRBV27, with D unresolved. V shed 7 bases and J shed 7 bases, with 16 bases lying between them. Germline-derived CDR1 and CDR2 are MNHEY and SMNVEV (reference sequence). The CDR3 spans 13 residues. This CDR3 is CASKFKELSGYTF. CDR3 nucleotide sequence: TGTGCCAGCAAGTTTAAGGAGTTGAGTGGCTACACCTTC.

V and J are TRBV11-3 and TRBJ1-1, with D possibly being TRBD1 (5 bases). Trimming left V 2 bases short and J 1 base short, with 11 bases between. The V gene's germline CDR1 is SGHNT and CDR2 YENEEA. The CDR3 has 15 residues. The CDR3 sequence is CASSLSGATNTEAFF. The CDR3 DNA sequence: TGTGCCAGCAGCTTAAGCGGGGCTACGAACACTGAAGCTTTCTTT.

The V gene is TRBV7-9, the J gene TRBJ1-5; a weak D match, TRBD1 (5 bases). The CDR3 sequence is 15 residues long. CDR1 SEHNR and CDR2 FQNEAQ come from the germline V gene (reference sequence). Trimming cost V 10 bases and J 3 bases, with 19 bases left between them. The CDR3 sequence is CATASNWGNNQPQHF. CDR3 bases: TGTGCCACCGCATCCAACTGGGGGAACAATCAGCCCCAGCATTTT.

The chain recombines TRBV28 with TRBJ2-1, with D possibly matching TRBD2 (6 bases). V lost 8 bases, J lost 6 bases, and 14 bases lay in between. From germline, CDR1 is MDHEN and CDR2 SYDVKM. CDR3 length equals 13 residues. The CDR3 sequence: CASVARGSNEQFF. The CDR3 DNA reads TGTGCCAGCGTCGCCCGGGGGAGCAATGAGCAGTTCTTC.